This entry is about one TCR beta chain. Its antigen remains unidentified. Method: immunoSEQ multiplex PCR; TCRdb's copy keeps in-frame clones and lacks some. The profile covers tens of thousands of clones, with about 92% appearing a single time and 1.5% to 2.5% taken by the ten largest. The sample belongs to a study of graft-versus-host responses after intestinal transplantation. This CDR3 has 17 residues. Germline CDR1 reads SGDLS; CDR2 reads YYNGEE. J was trimmed by 1 base and V by 0 bases; bases with no gene match: 9. Sequencing was performed on unstimulated CD8+ T cells sorted from spleen or lymph node cells, taken before intestinal transplant. The receptor comes from a human donor who received an intestinal transplant. V usage is TRBV9 and J usage is TRBJ2-5; 7 nucleotides agree with TRBD2. CDR3 sequence (DNA): TGTGCCAGCAGCGTAGACCTCCAGCGGGGCGTCCAAGAGACCCAGTACTTC. Translation gives CASSVDLQRGVQETQYF. The complete variable domain, with remaining parts taken from reference TRBV9 and TRBJ2-5, reads DSGVTQTPKHLITATGQRVTLRCSPRSGDLSVYWYQQSLDQGLQFLIQYYNGEERAKGNILERFSAQQFPDLHSELNLSSLELGDSALYFCASSVDLQRGVQETQYFGPGTRLLVL.